This T cell receptor beta chain emerged from a study of blood T cell repertoires in COVID-19. Across the study: Specimens from acute and convalescent COVID-19 originated in the United States, Italy and Spain.

The protocol was immunoSEQ multiplex PCR, while the TCRdb copy is restricted to in-frame clones and leaves out a portion. The sample lists tens of thousands of clones, roughly 80% seen once, with around a sixth in the top ten. This clone turned up a few times. J was trimmed by 2 bases and V by 0 bases; bases with no gene match: 6. The CDR3 consists of 16 residues. Germline assignment: CDR1 LGHDT and CDR2 YNNKEL (reference sequence). The J gene is TRBJ1-2, the V gene TRBV3-1 (or the pseudogene TRBV3-2); 7 bases match TRBD1. The sequenced sample was peripheral blood. The TCR comes from a human donor in a cohort sampled during active COVID-19. CDR3 coding DNA: TGTGCCAGCAGCCAAGAGGCTTTACAGGGGAACTATGGCTACACCTTC. It codes for CASSQEALQGNYGYTF.